This T cell receptor (beta chain) was captured in a study of OX40 agonist ivuxolimab in advanced cancers. With respect to the entire study: Ivuxolimab was an agonistic, fully human IgG2 monoclonal antibody directed against OX40 (CD134), a costimulatory receptor. The purpose of peripheral TCRbeta sequencing was to test whether ivuxolimab changed TCR sequence diversity and led to clonal T-cell expansion. Prior anti-PD-1, anti-PD-L1 or anti-CTLA-4 therapy was permitted, and 40% to 50% of dose-escalation patients had received checkpoint inhibitors. Partial responses were achieved by three dose-escalation patients, of whom one had hepatocellular carcinoma and two had cutaneous melanoma. The monotherapy dose-escalation portion (N ≈ 50 patients) of the phase I ivuxolimab trial is reported in the paper. Intravenous ivuxolimab was administered to patients every 2 weeks at six dose levels: 0.01, 0.1, 0.3, 1.5, 3 and 10 mg/kg. Of the approximately 54 dose-escalation patients, hepatocellular carcinoma was present in some 19, melanoma in about 15, renal cell carcinoma in 9 and head and neck cancer in 9. A male proportion of roughly 80% and a mean age of about 60 years, ranging from about 23 to 79, were recorded for the dose-escalation cohort. Here is what the overall study found, with its caveats: Low levels of normalized T-cell clonal expansion were also shown by some nonresponding patients. At doses of 0.1 to 3.0 mg/kg, clonal expansion of both CD4+ and CD8+ blood T cells was observed from baseline to week 6. After ivuxolimab, more expanded clones were found on average in CD8+ T cells than in CD4+ T cells. The antigen specificity of the clonally expanded peripheral T cells was not determined. Partial responders in the 0.1-3.0 mg/kg groups had among the lowest normalized peripheral clonal expansion, especially among CD8+ T cells.

The trial excluded patients who had a history of autoimmune disease or who were on systemic immunosuppression. Peripheral blood for TCR sequencing was drawn from every dose cohort at baseline, at cycle 4 day 1 and at cycle 7 day 1. Samples came from an open-label, multicenter, first-in-human phase I dose-escalation trial of ivuxolimab. The trial enrolled adults with locally advanced or metastatic head and neck squamous cell, hepatocellular, melanoma or renal cell carcinoma. Before TCR sequencing, CD4+ and CD8+ T cells were separately sorted from peripheral blood. For sequencing of the TCRbeta CDR3 region, genomic DNA was extracted from the sorted cells. TCRbeta CDR3 regions were sequenced using the immunoSEQ Assay. Drawn from immuneACCESS, this table holds only the in-frame rearrangements with V and J called that TCRdb kept. Clones are partly lost; checked studies trace under half to an unresolved V gene and leave the rest unexplained. For this sample the table gives 60,000 to 70,000 clones, of which roughly 90% were detected only once. Around 0.5% of the sample goes to the ten largest clones.

The CDR3 contains 19 residues, cysteine and phenylalanine counted. Only CDR3 DNA remains: 57 bases, in frame from the first base. Worth noting for this clone: Its recognized antigen is unknown. Base-call qualities are not available, and no considerably larger clone is one nucleotide away.

The material was CD4+ or CD8+ T cells sorted from blood, obtained in a trial of the OX40 agonist ivuxolimab. The TCR comes from an adult with an advanced solid tumor such as melanoma, head and neck, liver or kidney cancer. The chain is encoded by TRBV12-2 joined to TRBJ2-7; the DNA was not used to check the table's D call, TRBD2. TRBV12-2 is labeled a pseudogene. The bases read TGTGCAAGTCGCTCGAAAGGACTAGCGGGACCCAAAAGCACCTACGAGCAGTACTTC. Its protein reads: CASRSKGLAGPKSTYEQYF.